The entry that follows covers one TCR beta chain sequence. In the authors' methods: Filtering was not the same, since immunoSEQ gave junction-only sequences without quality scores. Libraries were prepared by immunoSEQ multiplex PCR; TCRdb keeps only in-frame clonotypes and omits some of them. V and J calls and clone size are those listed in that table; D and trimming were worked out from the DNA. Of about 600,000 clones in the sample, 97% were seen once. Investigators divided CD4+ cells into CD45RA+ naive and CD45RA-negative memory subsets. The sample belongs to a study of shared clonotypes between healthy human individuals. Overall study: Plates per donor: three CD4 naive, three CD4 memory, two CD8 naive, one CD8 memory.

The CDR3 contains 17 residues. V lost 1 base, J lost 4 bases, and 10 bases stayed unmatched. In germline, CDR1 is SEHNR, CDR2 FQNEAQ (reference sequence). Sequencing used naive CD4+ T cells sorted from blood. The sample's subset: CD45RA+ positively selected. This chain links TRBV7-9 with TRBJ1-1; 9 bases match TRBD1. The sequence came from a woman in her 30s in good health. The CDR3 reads CASSLDKTGGIGTEAFF. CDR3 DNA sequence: TGTGCCAGCAGCTTAGATAAGACAGGGGGTATCGGCACTGAAGCTTTCTTT.